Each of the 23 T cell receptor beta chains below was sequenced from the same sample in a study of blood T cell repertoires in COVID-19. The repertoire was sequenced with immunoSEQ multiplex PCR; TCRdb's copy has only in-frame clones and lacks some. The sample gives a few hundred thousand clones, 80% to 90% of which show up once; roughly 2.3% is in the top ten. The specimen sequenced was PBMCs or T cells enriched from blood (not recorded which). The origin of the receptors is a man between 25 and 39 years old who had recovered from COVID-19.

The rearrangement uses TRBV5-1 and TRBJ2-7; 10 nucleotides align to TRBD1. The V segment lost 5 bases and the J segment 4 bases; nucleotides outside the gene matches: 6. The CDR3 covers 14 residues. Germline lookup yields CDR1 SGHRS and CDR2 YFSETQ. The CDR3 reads CASSRGQGLYEQYF. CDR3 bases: TGCGCCAGCAGTAGGGGACAGGGGCTGTACGAGCAGTACTTC.

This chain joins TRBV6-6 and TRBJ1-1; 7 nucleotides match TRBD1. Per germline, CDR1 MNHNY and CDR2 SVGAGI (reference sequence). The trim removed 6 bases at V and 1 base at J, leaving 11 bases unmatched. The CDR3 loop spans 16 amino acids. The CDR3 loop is CASSSTNRGANTEAFF. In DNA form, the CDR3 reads TGTGCCAGCAGCTCTACGAACAGGGGCGCGAACACTGAAGCTTTCTTT.

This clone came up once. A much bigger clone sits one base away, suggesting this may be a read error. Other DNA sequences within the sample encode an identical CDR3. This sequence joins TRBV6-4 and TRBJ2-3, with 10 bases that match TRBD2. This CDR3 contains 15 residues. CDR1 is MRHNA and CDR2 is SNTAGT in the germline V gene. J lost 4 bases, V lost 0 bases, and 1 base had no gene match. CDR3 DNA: TGTGCCAGCAGTGACTCGAGCGGGGGGGCAGATACGCAGTATTTT. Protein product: CASSDSSGGADTQYF.

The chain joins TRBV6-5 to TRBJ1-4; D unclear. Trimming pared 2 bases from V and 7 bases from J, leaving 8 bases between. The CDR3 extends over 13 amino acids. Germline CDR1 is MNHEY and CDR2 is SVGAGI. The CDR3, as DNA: TGTGCCAGCAGTTACACCGTCGGTGAAAAACTGTTTTTT. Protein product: CASSYTVGEKLFF.

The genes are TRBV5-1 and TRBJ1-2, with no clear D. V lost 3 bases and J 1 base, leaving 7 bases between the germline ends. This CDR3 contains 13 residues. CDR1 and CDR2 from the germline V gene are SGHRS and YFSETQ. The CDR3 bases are TGCGCCAGCAGCTCCGGAGGTAACTATGGCTACACCTTC. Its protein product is CASSSGGNYGYTF.

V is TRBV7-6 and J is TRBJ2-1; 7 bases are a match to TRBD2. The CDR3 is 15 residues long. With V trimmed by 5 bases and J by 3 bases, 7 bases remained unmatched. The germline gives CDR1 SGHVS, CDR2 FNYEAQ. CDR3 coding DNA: TGTGCCAGCAGCCCCCTAGCGGTTGACTACAATGAGCAGTTCTTC. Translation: CASSPLAVDYNEQFF.

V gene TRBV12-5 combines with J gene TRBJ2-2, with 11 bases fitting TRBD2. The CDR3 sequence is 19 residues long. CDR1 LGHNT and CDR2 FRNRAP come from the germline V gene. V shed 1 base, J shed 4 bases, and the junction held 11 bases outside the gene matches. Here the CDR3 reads CASGLALSGTSGFTGELFF. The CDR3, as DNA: TGTGCTAGTGGTTTGGCTCTGTCCGGGACTAGCGGTTTCACCGGGGAGCTGTTTTTT.

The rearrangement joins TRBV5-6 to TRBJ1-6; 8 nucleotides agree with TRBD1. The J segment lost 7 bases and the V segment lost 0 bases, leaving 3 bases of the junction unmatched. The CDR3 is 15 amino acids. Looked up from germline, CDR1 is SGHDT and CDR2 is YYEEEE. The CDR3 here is CASSLGTGKNSPLHF. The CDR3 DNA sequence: TGTGCCAGCAGCTTGGGGACAGGGAAAAATTCACCCCTCCACTTT.

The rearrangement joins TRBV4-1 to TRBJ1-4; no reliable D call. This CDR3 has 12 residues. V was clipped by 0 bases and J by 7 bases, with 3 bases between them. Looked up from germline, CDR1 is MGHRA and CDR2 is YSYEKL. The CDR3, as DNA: TGCGCCAGCAGCCAAGATAGTGAAAAACTGTTTTTT. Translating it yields CASSQDSEKLFF.

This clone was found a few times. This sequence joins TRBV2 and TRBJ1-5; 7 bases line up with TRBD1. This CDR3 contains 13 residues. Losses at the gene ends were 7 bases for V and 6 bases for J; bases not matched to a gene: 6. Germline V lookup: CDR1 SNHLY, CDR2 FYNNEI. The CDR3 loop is CASNRGDGQPQHF. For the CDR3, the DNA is TGTGCCAGCAACAGGGGTGATGGTCAGCCCCAGCATTTT.

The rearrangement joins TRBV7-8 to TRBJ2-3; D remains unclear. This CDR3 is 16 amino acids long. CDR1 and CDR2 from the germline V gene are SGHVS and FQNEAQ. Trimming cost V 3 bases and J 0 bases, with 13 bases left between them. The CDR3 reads CASSFNSLLSTDTQYF. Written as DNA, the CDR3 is TGTGCCAGCAGCTTTAATTCTCTTCTTAGCACAGATACGCAGTATTTT.

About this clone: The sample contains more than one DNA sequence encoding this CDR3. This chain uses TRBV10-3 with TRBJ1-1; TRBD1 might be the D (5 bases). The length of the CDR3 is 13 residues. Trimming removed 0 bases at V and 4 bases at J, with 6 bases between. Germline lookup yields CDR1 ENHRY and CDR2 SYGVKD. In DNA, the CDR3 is TGTGCCATCAGTGAGTCGGGGGGCACTGAAGCTTTCTTT. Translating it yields CAISESGGTEAFF.

The CDR3 is CAWSVVLSDTQYF. The CDR3 DNA sequence: TGTGCCTGGAGTGTCGTCCTGTCGGATACGCAGTATTTT. The chain employs TRBV30 and TRBJ2-3; D uncertain. This CDR3 region has 13 residues. The germline V and J ends were trimmed by 0 bases and 6 bases, with 10 bases remaining between them. In germline, CDR1 is GTSNPN, CDR2 SVGIG (reference sequence).

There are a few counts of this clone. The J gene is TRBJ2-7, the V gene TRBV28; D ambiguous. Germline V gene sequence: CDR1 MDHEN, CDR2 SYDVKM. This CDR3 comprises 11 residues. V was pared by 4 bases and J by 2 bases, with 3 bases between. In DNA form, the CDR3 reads TGTGCCAGCAGTTCCGCCTACGAGCAGTACTTC. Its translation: CASSSAYEQYF.

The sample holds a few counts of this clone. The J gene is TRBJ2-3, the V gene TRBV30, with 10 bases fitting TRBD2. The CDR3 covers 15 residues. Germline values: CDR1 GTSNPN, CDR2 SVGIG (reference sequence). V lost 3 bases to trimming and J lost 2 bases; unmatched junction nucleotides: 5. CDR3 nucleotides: TGTGCCTGGAGCCTAAGCGGGGGGGCCACAGATACGCAGTATTTT. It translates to CAWSLSGGATDTQYF. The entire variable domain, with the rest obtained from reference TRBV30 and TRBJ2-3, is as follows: SQTIHQWPATLVQPVGSPLSLECTVEGTSNPNLYWYRQAAGRGLQLLFYSVGIGQISSEVPQNLSASRPQDRQFILSSKKLLLSDSGFYLCAWSLSGGATDTQYFGPGTRLTVL.

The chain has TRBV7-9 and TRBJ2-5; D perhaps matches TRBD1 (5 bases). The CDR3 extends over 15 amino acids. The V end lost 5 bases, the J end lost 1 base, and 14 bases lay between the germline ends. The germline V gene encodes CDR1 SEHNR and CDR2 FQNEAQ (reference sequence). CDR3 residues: CASSIRLRGQETQYF. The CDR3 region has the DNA TGTGCCAGCAGCATAAGATTAAGGGGCCAAGAGACCCAGTACTTC.

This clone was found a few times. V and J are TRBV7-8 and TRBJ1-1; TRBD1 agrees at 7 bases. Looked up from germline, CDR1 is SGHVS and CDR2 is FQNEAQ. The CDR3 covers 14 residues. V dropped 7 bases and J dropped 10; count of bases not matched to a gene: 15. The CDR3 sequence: CASKGDRYHIVAFF. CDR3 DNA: TGTGCCAGCAAAGGGGACAGATATCATATAGTAGCTTTCTTT.

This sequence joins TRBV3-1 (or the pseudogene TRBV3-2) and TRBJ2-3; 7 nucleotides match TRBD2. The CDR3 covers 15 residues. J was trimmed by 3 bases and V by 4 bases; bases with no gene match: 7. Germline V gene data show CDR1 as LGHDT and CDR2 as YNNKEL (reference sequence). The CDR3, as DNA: TGTGCCAGCAGCCCGTCGACTAGCATGACAGATACGCAGTATTTT. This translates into CASSPSTSMTDTQYF.

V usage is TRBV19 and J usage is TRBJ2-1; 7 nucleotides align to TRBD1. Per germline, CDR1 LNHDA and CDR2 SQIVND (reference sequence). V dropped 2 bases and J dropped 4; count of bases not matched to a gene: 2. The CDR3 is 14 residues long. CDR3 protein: CASSITTGYNEQFF. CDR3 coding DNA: TGTGCCAGTAGTATAACGACAGGGTACAATGAGCAGTTCTTC.

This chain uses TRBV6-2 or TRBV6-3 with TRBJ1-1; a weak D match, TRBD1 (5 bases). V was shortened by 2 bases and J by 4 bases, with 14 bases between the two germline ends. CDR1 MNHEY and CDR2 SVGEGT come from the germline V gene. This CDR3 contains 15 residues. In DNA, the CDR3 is TGTGCCAGCAGTTACAGGAGGGAGGGACTCACTGAAGCTTTCTTT. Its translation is CASSYRREGLTEAFF.

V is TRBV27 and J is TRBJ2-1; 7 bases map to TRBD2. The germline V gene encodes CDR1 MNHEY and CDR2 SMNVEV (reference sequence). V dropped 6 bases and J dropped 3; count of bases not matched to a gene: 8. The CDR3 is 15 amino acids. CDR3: CASRGVTSSYNEQFF. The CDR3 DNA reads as TGTGCCAGCAGGGGGGTGACTAGCAGCTACAATGAGCAGTTCTTC.

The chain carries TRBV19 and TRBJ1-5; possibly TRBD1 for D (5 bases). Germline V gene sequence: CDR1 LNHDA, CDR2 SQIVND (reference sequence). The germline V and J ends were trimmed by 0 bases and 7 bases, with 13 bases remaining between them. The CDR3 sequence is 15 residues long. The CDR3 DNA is TGTGCCAGTAGTATAGATCGGGAGGGGCGACAGCCCCAGCATTTT. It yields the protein CASSIDREGRQPQHF.

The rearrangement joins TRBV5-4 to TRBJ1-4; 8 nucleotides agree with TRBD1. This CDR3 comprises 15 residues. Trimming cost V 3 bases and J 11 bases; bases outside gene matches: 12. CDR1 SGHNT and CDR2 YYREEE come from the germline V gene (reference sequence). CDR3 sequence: CASSSPTGDNAKLFF. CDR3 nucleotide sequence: TGTGCCAGCAGCTCCCCGACAGGGGATAATGCTAAACTGTTTTTT.